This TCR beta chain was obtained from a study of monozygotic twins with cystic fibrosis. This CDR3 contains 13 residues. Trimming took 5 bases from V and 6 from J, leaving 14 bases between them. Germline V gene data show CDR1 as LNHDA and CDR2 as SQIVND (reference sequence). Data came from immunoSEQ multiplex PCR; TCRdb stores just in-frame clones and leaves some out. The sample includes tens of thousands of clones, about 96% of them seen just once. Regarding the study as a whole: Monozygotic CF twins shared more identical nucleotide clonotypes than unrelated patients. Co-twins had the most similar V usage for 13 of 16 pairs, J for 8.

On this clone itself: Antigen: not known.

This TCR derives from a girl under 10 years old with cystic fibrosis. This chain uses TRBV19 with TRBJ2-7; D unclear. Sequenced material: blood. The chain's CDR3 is CASSLDPWGEQYF. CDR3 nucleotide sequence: TGTGCCAGTAGTTTGGATCCATGGGGCGAGCAGTACTTC.